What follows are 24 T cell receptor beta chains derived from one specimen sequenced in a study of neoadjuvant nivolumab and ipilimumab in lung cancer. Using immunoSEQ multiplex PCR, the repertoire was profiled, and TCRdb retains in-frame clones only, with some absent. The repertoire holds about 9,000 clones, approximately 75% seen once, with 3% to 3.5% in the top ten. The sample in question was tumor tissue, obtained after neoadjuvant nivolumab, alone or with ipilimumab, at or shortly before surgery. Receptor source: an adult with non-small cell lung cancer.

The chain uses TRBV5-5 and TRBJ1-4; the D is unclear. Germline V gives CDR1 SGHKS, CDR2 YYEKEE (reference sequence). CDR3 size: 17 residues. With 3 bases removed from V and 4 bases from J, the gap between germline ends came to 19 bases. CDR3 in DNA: TGTGCCAGCAGCTCCACACCCTCATCCGGAGGTAATGAAAAACTGTTTTTT. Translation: CASSSTPSSGGNEKLFF.

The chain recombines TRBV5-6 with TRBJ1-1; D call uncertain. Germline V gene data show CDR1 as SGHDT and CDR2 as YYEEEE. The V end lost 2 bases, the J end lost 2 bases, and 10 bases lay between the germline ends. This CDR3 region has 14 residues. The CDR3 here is CASSFSFSNTEAFF. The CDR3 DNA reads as TGTGCCAGCAGCTTCAGTTTTAGCAACACTGAAGCTTTCTTT. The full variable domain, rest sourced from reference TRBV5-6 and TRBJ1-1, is DAGVTQSPTHLIKTRGQQVTLRCSPKSGHDTVSWYQQALGQGPQFIFQYYEEEERQRGNFPDRFSGHQFPNYSSELNVNALLLGDSALYLCASSFSFSNTEAFFGQGTRLTVV.

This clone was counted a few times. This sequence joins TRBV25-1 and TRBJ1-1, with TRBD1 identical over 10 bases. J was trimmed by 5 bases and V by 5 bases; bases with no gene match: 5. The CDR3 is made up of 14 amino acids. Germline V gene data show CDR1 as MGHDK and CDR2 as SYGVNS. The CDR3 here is CASSRDRGMTEAFF. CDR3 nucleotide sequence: TGTGCCAGCAGTAGGGACAGGGGAATGACTGAAGCTTTCTTT.

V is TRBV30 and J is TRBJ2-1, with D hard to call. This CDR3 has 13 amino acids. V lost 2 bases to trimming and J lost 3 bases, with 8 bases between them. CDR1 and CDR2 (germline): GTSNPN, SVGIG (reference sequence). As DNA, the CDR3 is TGTGCCTGGAGTACAGTTGGCTACAATGAGCAGTTCTTC. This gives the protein CAWSTVGYNEQFF.

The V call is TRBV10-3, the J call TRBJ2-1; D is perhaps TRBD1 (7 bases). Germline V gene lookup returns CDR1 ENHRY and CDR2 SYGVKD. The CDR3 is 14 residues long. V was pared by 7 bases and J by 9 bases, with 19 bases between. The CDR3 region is CAINGGGDNGEQFF. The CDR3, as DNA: TGTGCCATCAATGGAGGGGGCGATAATGGTGAGCAGTTCTTC.

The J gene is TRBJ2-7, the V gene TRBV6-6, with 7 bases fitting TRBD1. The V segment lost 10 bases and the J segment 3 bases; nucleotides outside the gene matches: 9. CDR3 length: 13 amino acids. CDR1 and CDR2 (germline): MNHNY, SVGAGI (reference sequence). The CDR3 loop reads CATNFRDSYEQYF. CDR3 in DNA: TGTGCCACCAATTTCCGGGACAGCTACGAGCAGTACTTC.

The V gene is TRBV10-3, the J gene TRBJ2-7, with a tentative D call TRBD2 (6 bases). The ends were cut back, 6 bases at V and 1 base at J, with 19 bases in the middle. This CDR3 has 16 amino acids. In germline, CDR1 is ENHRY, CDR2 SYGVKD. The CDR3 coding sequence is TGTGCCATCAGGGAGACCGGGGCGGGAAGGTCCTACGAGCAGTACTTC. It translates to CAIRETGAGRSYEQYF.

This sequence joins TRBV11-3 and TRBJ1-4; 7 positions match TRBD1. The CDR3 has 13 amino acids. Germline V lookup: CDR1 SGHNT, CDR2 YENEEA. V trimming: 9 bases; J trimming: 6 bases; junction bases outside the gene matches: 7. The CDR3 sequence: CARHDRADEKLFF. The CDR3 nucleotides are TGTGCCAGGCACGACAGGGCGGATGAAAAACTGTTTTTT.

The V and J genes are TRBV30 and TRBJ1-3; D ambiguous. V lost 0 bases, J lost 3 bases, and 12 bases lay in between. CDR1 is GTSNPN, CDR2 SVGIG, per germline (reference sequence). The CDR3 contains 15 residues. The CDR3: CAWSVSYSSGNTIYF. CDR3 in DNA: TGTGCCTGGAGTGTATCGTACAGCAGTGGAAACACCATATATTTT. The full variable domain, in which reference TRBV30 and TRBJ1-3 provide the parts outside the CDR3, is SQTIHQWPATLVQPVGSPLSLECTVEGTSNPNLYWYRQAAGRGLQLLFYSVGIGQISSEVPQNLSASRPQDRQFILSSKKLLLSDSGFYLCAWSVSYSSGNTIYFGEGSWLTVV.

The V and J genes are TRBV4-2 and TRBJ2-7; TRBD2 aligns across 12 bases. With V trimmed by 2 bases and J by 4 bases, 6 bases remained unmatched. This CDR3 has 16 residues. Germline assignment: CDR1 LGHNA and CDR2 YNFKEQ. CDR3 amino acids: CASSQTGTSGSYEQYF. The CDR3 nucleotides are TGTGCCAGCAGCCAAACCGGGACTAGCGGGTCTTACGAGCAGTACTTC.

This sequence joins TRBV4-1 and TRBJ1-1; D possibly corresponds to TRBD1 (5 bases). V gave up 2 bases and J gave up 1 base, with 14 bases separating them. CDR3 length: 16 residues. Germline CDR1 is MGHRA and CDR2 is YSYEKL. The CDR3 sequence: CASSQRAGTGNTEAFF. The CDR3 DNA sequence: TGCGCCAGCAGCCAAAGAGCCGGGACGGGGAACACTGAAGCTTTCTTT.

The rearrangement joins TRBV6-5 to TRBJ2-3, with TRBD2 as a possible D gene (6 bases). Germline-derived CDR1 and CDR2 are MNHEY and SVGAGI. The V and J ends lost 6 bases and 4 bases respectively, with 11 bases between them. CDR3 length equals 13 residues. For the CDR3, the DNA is TGTGCCAGCAGCCCCGGGGGACCAGATACGCAGTATTTT. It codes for CASSPGGPDTQYF.

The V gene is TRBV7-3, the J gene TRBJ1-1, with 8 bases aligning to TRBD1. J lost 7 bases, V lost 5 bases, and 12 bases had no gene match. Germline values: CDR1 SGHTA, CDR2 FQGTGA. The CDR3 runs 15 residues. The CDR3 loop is CASSLSQGGANEAFF. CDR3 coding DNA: TGTGCCAGCAGCCTCTCACAGGGGGGGGCCAATGAAGCTTTCTTT.

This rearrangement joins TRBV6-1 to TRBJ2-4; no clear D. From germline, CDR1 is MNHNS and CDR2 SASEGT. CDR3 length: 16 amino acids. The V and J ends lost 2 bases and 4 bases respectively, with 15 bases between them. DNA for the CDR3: TGTGCCAGCAGTGAACTGGCCGCCGGATTAAAAAACATTCAGTACTTC. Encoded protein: CASSELAAGLKNIQYF.

In DNA form, the CDR3 reads TGTGCCAGCAGTGAAGCCTGGGCTAACTCCTACGAGCAGTACTTC. Its protein is CASSEAWANSYEQYF. This chain links TRBV2 with TRBJ2-7, with no clear D. With 0 bases removed from V and 0 bases from J, the gap between germline ends came to 9 bases. From germline, CDR1 is SNHLY and CDR2 FYNNEI. This CDR3 spans 15 amino acids. The whole variable domain, filled in from reference TRBV2 and TRBJ2-7, reads EPEVTQTPSHQVTQMGQEVILRCVPISNHLYFYWYRQILGQKVEFLVSFYNNEISEKSEIFDDQFSVERPDGSNFTLKIRSTKLEDSAMYFCASSEAWANSYEQYFGPGTRLTVT.

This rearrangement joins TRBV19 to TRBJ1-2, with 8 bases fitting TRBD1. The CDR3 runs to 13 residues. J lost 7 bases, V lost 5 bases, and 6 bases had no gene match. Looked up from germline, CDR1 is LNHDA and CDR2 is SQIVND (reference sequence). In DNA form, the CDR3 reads TGTGCCAGTAGTCCTGACAGGGGTAGTGGCTACACCTTC. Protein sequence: CASSPDRGSGYTF.

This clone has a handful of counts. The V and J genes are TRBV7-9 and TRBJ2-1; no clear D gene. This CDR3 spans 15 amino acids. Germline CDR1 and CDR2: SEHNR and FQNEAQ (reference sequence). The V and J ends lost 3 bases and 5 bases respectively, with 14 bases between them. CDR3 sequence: CASSFDFGSNNEQFF. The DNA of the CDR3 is TGTGCCAGCAGCTTCGACTTCGGATCGAACAATGAGCAGTTCTTC.

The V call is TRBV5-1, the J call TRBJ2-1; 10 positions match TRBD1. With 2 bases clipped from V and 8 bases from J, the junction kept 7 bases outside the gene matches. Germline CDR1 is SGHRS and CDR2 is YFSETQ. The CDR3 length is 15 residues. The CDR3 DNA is TGCGCCAGCAGCTTAAACCCCGGGACAGGGGATGAGCAGTTCTTC. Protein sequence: CASSLNPGTGDEQFF.

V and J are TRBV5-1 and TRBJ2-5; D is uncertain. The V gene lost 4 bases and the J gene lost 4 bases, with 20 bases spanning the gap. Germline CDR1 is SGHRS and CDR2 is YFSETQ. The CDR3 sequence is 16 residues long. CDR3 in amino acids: CASSVSLTTFGETQYF. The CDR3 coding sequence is TGCGCCAGCAGCGTGTCCCTCACTACCTTTGGAGAGACCCAGTACTTC. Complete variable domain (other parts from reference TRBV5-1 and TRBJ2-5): KAGVTQTPRYLIKTRGQQVTLSCSPISGHRSVSWYQQTPGQGLQFLFEYFSETQRNKGNFPGRFSGRQFSNSRSEMNVSTLELGDSALYLCASSVSLTTFGETQYFGPGTRLLVL.

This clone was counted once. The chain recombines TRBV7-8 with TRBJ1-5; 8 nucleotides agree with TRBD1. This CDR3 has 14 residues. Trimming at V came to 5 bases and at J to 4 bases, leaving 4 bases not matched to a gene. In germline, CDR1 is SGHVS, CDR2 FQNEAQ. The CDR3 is CASSHRGGNQPQHF. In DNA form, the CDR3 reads TGTGCCAGCAGCCACAGGGGGGGAAATCAGCCCCAGCATTTT.

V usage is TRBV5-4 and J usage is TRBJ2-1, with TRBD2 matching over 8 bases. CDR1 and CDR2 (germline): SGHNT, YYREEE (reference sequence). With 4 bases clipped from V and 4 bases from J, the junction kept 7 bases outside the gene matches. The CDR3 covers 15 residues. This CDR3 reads CASSLVIAGYNEQFF. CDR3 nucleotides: TGTGCCAGCAGCCTGGTGATAGCGGGGTACAATGAGCAGTTCTTC. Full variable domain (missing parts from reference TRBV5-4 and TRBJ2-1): ETGVTQSPTHLIKTRGQQVTLRCSSQSGHNTVSWYQQALGQGPQFIFQYYREEENGRGNFPPRFSGLQFPNYSSELNVNALELDDSALYLCASSLVIAGYNEQFFGPGTRLTVL.

The CDR3 nucleotides read TGTGCCAGCTCACCAGGGTTGGTGGGGCTGGCTACTGGGGCCAACGTCCTGACTTTC. Translating gives CASSPGLVGLATGANVLTF. V usage is TRBV18 and J usage is TRBJ2-6; possible D gene TRBD1, 5 bases. V was cut by 2 bases and J by 2 bases, with 19 bases left in between. This CDR3 has 19 amino acids. Germline loops: CDR1 KGHSH, CDR2 LQKENI.

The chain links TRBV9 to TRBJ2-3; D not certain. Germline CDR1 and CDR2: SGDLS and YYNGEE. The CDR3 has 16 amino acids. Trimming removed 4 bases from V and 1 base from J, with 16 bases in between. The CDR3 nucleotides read TGTGCCAGCAGCCCCCATCCGTCAAAGGGCACAGATACGCAGTATTTT. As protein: CASSPHPSKGTDTQYF.

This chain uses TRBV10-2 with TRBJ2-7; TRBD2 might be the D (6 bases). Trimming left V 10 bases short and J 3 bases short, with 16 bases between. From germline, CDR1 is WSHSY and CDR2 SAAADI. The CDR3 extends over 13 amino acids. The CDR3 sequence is CATRREQGYEQYF. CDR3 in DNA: TGCGCCACCCGCCGGGAGCAGGGCTACGAGCAGTACTTC.